A selection of T cell receptor beta chains follows, all from one sample in a study of cytomegalovirus exposure and HLA in healthy donors. The table came from immunoSEQ multiplex PCR; TCRdb's copy has only in-frame clones and leaves some out. In the table there are 160,000 or so clones, about 72% of which are singletons. The sequencing sample was made of PBMCs. These TCRs come from a man younger than 40 in good health and CMV-seropositive. CDR3s include the opening cysteine and the closing phenylalanine or tryptophan. Each record gives: CDR3 DNA, CDR3 protein, D gene, J gene, V gene, clone size. D genes are given only for firm matches. The size field is filled for only some rows; it gives once, few, many or a size class.

TGTGCCAGCAGCTCAAACAGGGGGATTAATGAAAAACTGTTTTTT | CASSSNRGINEKLFF | TRBD1 | TRBJ1-4 | TRBV5-4 | .
TGTGCCAGCAGTCAACCGACTCGAAGCCCCAACTACCGGGAGCTGTTTTTT | CASSQPTRSPNYRELFF | . | TRBJ2-2 | TRBV27 | once
TGCAGTGCACGAACGGGTTTTGAAGCTTTCTTT | CSARTGFEAFF | . | TRBJ1-1 | TRBV20-1 | .
TGCGCCAGCAGCCAAGATCTCCAGCGGGGGAATACGCAGTATTTT | CASSQDLQRGNTQYF | TRBD2 | TRBJ2-3 | TRBV4-3 | .
TGCGCCAGCAGCCAGACAGGGGCGAGTGGGGAGACCCAGTACTTC | CASSQTGASGETQYF | TRBD1 | TRBJ2-5 | TRBV4-1 | few
TGTGCCAGCAGCGTAGGCCCCCCGGGAGCACACAATGAGCAGTTCTTC | CASSVGPPGAHNEQFF | . | TRBJ2-1 | TRBV9 | .
TGTGCCAGCGGGGGACAGAACACTGAAGCTTTCTTT | CASGGQNTEAFF | . | TRBJ1-1 | TRBV2 | few
TGTGCCAGCAGCAAAGTATGGCAGGACACTGAAGCTTTCTTT | CASSKVWQDTEAFF | . | TRBJ1-1 | TRBV21-1 | .
TGTGCCTGGAGTAAGAAAGCGGGGGACTACAATGAGCAGTTCTTC | CAWSKKAGDYNEQFF | TRBD2 | TRBJ2-1 | TRBV30 | .
TGTGCCATGGGACTAGCGCGGAATGAGCAGTTCTTC | CAMGLARNEQFF | TRBD2 | TRBJ2-1 | TRBV10-3 | .
TGTGCCAGCAGGTCCTGGGAGAGTTCGGTCGAGCAGTACTTC | CASRSWESSVEQYF | . | TRBJ2-7 | TRBV6-5 | .
TGTGCCAGCAGCCCTCAAAGGACAGGGGGGTACGAGCAGTACTTC | CASSPQRTGGYEQYF | TRBD1 | TRBJ2-7 | TRBV27 | .
TGTGCCAGCAGCCCGGGACACACTCAAGAGACCCAGTACTTC | CASSPGHTQETQYF | . | TRBJ2-5 | TRBV7-3 | .
TGTGCCAGCTCACCACAGAGAGGCGGATTAGCACAAGAGACCCAGTACTTC | CASSPQRGGLAQETQYF | . | TRBJ2-5 | TRBV18 | .
TGTGCCAGCAGCCGTTCAGGGGGCTCGACCGGGGAGCTGTTTTTT | CASSRSGGSTGELFF | TRBD1 | TRBJ2-2 | TRBV11-2 | .
TGTGCCAGCAGCGGGGGGACTAGCGGGGGAAGTAGCACAGATACGCAGTATTTT | CASSGGTSGGSSTDTQYF | TRBD2 | TRBJ2-3 | TRBV13 | .
TGTGCCAGCACCTCCCCCGGGAATTCACCCCTCCACTTT | CASTSPGNSPLHF | . | TRBJ1-6 | TRBV7-9 | once
TGTGCCAGCAGGCCCCCCTATCAGACTAGCGGGGGGCCGGGCGAGCAGTACTTC | CASRPPYQTSGGPGEQYF | TRBD2 | TRBJ2-7 | TRBV28 | .
TGCAGCGCCGGGGGACAGGGAGAAAATGGCTACACCTTC | CSAGGQGENGYTF | TRBD1 | TRBJ1-2 | TRBV29-1 | .
TGTGCCAGCAGTTCCAGGGTGGGGCAGTACTTC | CASSSRVGQYF | . | TRBJ2-7 | TRBV6-5 | .
TGTGCCTGGTCCTCAGCGGGACTAGCGGGGGGAGAGACCCAGTACTTC | CAWSSAGLAGGETQYF | TRBD2 | TRBJ2-5 | TRBV30 | once
TGTGCCAGCAGCTACGGGTCTCTCACAGATACGCAGTATTTT | CASSYGSLTDTQYF | . | TRBJ2-3 | TRBV11-2 | .
TGTGCCAGCAGTCCCCCCCGCGGGACGGCCGAGCAGTACTTC | CASSPPRGTAEQYF | . | TRBJ2-7 | TRBV6-1 | .
TGCGCCAGCAGCCCTTACAGACAGGGGGCCTCCTACGAGCAGTACTTC | CASSPYRQGASYEQYF | TRBD1 | TRBJ2-7 | TRBV5-1 | once
TGCGCCAGTCGGCTGGGACAGATCTACGAGCAGTACTTC | CASRLGQIYEQYF | TRBD1 | TRBJ2-7 | TRBV5-1 | .
TGCGCCAGCAGCCACAGGACAGGGGGCCCAGATACGCAGTATTTT | CASSHRTGGPDTQYF | TRBD1 | TRBJ2-3 | TRBV4-3 | .
TGTGCCAGAGCGGGGGGGGGACCTCATGCCCCTTTGGTTCAGCAGTTCTTC | CARAGGGPHAPLVQQFF | TRBD2 | TRBJ2-1 | TRBV7-3 | .
TGTGCCAGCAGCGCAGGTAGGACAGGGGACTATGGCTACACCTTC | CASSAGRTGDYGYTF | TRBD1 | TRBJ1-2 | TRBV9 | .
TGTGCCAGTACTCATCCGGACAGGTCCTACGAGCAGTACTTC | CASTHPDRSYEQYF | TRBD1 | TRBJ2-7 | TRBV19 | few
TGCGCCAGCAGGATCCAGCGGGGGAATAGCACAGATACGCAGTATTTT | CASRIQRGNSTDTQYF | TRBD2 | TRBJ2-3 | TRBV5-1 | .
TGCAGCGGGTGGACAGGGGTGAACATTCAGTACTTC | CSGWTGVNIQYF | TRBD1 | TRBJ2-4 | TRBV29-1 | .
TGCAGTGCTAGTACCCAGGGTGGCTACACCTTC | CSASTQGGYTF | . | TRBJ1-2 | TRBV20-1 | .
TGTGCCAGCAGCGCAGGGGGCGCGGGTACTGAAGCTTTCTTT | CASSAGGAGTEAFF | TRBD1 | TRBJ1-1 | TRBV14 | .
TGTGCCAGCAGCTTGGCCGACAGGGCTATGATGCGGGAGCAGTACTTC | CASSLADRAMMREQYF | TRBD1 | TRBJ2-7 | TRBV5-4 | .
TGCGCCAGCAAGCCGGGACAGGGAGGAACTGAAGCTTTCTTT | CASKPGQGGTEAFF | TRBD1 | TRBJ1-1 | TRBV5-1 | few
TGCGCCAGCAGCCACTCGGCTAGTGCCCCTAGAGAGCAGTACTTC | CASSHSASAPREQYF | . | TRBJ2-7 | TRBV4-1 | .
TGTGCCAGCAGCCGCGGGGGCGGCTACGAGCAGTACTTC | CASSRGGGYEQYF | . | TRBJ2-7 | TRBV9 | .
TGTGCCAGCAGGGACAGGGGGCCGGATGGCTACACCTTC | CASRDRGPDGYTF | TRBD1 | TRBJ1-2 | TRBV25-1 | few
TGCGCCAGCAGCCCCGGACTAGCGGGGGCAGATACGCAGTATTTT | CASSPGLAGADTQYF | TRBD2 | TRBJ2-3 | TRBV4-1 | .
TGCGCCAGCAGCTGGTCCGGGACTCAGACCCAGTACTTC | CASSWSGTQTQYF | . | TRBJ2-5 | TRBV5-1 | .
TGTGCCAGCACCCCCGGGGGAGGGTTCGGCAATCAGCCCCAGCATTTT | CASTPGGGFGNQPQHF | . | TRBJ1-5 | TRBV28 | .
TGTGCCAGCAGTTACGGGCAGGGTGGCGAAAAACTGTTTTTT | CASSYGQGGEKLFF | . | TRBJ1-4 | TRBV6-6 | .
TGTGCCAGAAACAGAAATCAGCCCCAGCATTTT | CARNRNQPQHF | . | TRBJ1-5 | TRBV25-1 | .
TGTGCCAGCAGCTCGGGGGGGGACACAGATACGCAGTATTTT | CASSSGGDTDTQYF | TRBD2 | TRBJ2-3 | TRBV7-9 | .
TGTGCCAGCAGCGCGCGCGGACAGAACACTGAAGCTTTCTTT | CASSARGQNTEAFF | . | TRBJ1-1 | TRBV9 | .
TGCGCCAGCAGCAGAATGGGACTAGCGGGGACCCACGAGCAGTACTTC | CASSRMGLAGTHEQYF | TRBD2 | TRBJ2-7 | TRBV4-1 | few
TGCGCCAGCAGTCTGGACAGGGGGAACACCGGGGAGCTGTTTTTT | CASSLDRGNTGELFF | TRBD1 | TRBJ2-2 | TRBV5-1 | .
TGTGCCAGCAGTGAAGGGACAGGGGGCACGGAGACCCAGTACTTC | CASSEGTGGTETQYF | TRBD1 | TRBJ2-5 | TRBV6-1 | .
TGTGCCAGTAGTATCTCGGCAGGGAAGGTCTCATCCCTCTATAATTCACCCCTCCACTTT | CASSISAGKVSSLYNSPLHF | . | TRBJ1-6 | TRBV19 | .
TGTGCCAGCAGTGATCCAGGGATTACTGGAAACACCATATATTTT | CASSDPGITGNTIYF | . | TRBJ1-3 | TRBV2 | .
TGTGCCAGCTCACGATCGACAGGGGGTGCGTTCACTGAAGCTTTCTTT | CASSRSTGGAFTEAFF | TRBD1 | TRBJ1-1 | TRBV18 | .
TGTGCCAGCTCACCTAGAGGCGGGGCTCAAGAGACCCAGTACTTC | CASSPRGGAQETQYF | . | TRBJ2-5 | TRBV18 | .
TGTGCCAGCAGTACCGGTAGCGGGGGGGTTTCGCAGTATTTT | CASSTGSGGVSQYF | TRBD2 | TRBJ2-3 | TRBV6-5 | .
TGCAGCGTTGGCGGGACAGGGCTTCGTGACTATGGCTACACCTTC | CSVGGTGLRDYGYTF | TRBD1 | TRBJ1-2 | TRBV29-1 | .
TGTGCCAGCAGGGGACAAACTCTCAATCAGCCCCAGCATTTT | CASRGQTLNQPQHF | . | TRBJ1-5 | TRBV19 | .
TGTGCCAGCAGCTTGTTGGGGACTAGCGAAGAGACCCAGTACTTC | CASSLLGTSEETQYF | TRBD2 | TRBJ2-5 | TRBV5-6 | .
TGTGCCAGCACGTTTACGACGGGACTAGCGGGAAACTACGAGCAGTACTTC | CASTFTTGLAGNYEQYF | TRBD2 | TRBJ2-7 | TRBV28 | .
TGTGCCAGCAGCTTCTTGGAGAGTGAAAAACTGTTTTTT | CASSFLESEKLFF | . | TRBJ1-4 | TRBV7-2 | .
TGTGCCAGCAGCACGACTAGCGGGGTTGCAGATACGCAGTATTTT | CASSTTSGVADTQYF | TRBD2 | TRBJ2-3 | TRBV6-5 | .